Listed below are T cell receptor beta chains from one sample, sequenced in a study of cytomegalovirus exposure and HLA in healthy donors. Sequencing used immunoSEQ multiplex PCR; TCRdb keeps in-frame clones, though not all of them. This table has approximately 200,000 clones, less than 90% appearing once. The material sequenced was PBMCs. The receptors were sampled from a boy younger than 18 in good health and CMV-seronegative. Each CDR3 is given with its conserved first and last residue. The D gene is left open where the match is weak. Some rows mark clone size as missing; the rest say once, few, many or name a class of expanded clone.

J gene | D gene | V gene | clone size | CDR3 protein | CDR3 DNA
TRBJ1-1 | NA | TRBV2 | NA | CASSGQYTEAFF | TGTGCCAGCAGTGGACAGTACACTGAAGCTTTCTTT
TRBJ2-5 | TRBD2 | TRBV5-4 | NA | CASSLPIAGDLQETQYF | TGTGCCAGCAGCTTGCCCATAGCGGGGGACCTCCAAGAGACCCAGTACTTC
TRBJ1-2 | NA | TRBV7-2 | NA | CASSLGRANYGYTF | TGTGCCAGCAGCTTAGGCCGGGCTAACTATGGCTACACCTTC
TRBJ2-7 | NA | TRBV6-5 | NA | CASSYSGPSGEQYF | TGTGCCAGCAGTTACTCCGGGCCCAGCGGCGAGCAGTACTTC
TRBJ2-1 | TRBD1 | TRBV7-3 | NA | CASSLTDRGYYNEQFF | TGTGCCAGCAGCTTGACAGACAGGGGATACTACAATGAGCAGTTCTTC
TRBJ2-1 | TRBD2 | TRBV6-1 | NA | CASSAIGTSGVYEQFF | TGTGCCAGCAGTGCGATCGGGACTAGCGGGGTGTATGAGCAGTTCTTC
TRBJ2-1 | NA | TRBV4-3 | NA | CASSQDLPGLSSNEQFF | TGCGCCAGCAGCCAGGACCTGCCGGGACTTTCGTCCAATGAGCAGTTCTTC
TRBJ1-1 | TRBD1 | TRBV19 | NA | CAGKRDRWGTEAFF | TGTGCCGGAAAAAGGGACAGGTGGGGCACTGAAGCTTTCTTT
TRBJ2-7 | TRBD1 | TRBV6-5 | once | CASTPRRQGAYEQYF | TGTGCCAGCACCCCACGGCGGCAGGGGGCATACGAGCAGTACTTC
TRBJ1-6 | TRBD1 | TRBV27 | NA | CASSSGQGGPYYNSPLHF | TGTGCCAGCAGTTCGGGACAGGGTGGGCCTTATTATAATTCACCCCTCCACTTT
TRBJ2-3 | NA | TRBV7-6 | once | CASSLGGGGLDTQYF | TGTGCCAGCAGCTTAGGGGGGGGCGGACTAGATACGCAGTATTTT
TRBJ1-4 | TRBD1 | TRBV5-1 | NA | CASGARGADEKLFF | TGCGCCAGCGGGGCCAGGGGGGCAGATGAAAAACTGTTTTTT
TRBJ1-2 | NA | TRBV29-1 | NA | CSVEWAQINYGYTF | TGCAGCGTTGAATGGGCCCAAATTAACTATGGCTACACCTTC
TRBJ1-3 | NA | TRBV19 | NA | CASSRGRGNTIYF | TGTGCCAGTAGTAGGGGGCGAGGAAACACCATATATTTT
TRBJ2-7 | TRBD2 | TRBV30 | NA | CAWSPGGWDEQYF | TGTGCCTGGAGCCCGGGAGGGTGGGACGAGCAGTACTTC
TRBJ2-1 | TRBD1 | TRBV6-5 | NA | CASSSLDRVVGDEQFF | TGTGCCAGCAGTTCCCTCGACAGGGTAGTGGGCGATGAGCAGTTCTTC
TRBJ2-3 | NA | TRBV7-3 | NA | CASSSSTDTQYF | TGTGCCAGCAGCTCTAGCACAGATACGCAGTATTTT
TRBJ1-1 | NA | TRBV7-9 | few | CASSLPPMAFF | TGTGCCAGCAGCTTACCCCCAATGGCTTTCTTT
TRBJ2-7 | TRBD1 | TRBV6-1 | few | CATALRDRAYEQYF | TGTGCCACTGCCCTCCGGGACAGGGCCTACGAGCAGTACTTC
TRBJ2-1 | NA | TRBV9 | NA | CASSAEVTYNEQFF | TGTGCCAGCAGCGCGGAGGTTACCTACAATGAGCAGTTCTTC
TRBJ1-2 | TRBD1 | TRBV6-1 | NA | CASRTGQDRYGYTF | TGTGCCAGCAGAACGGGACAGGACCGCTATGGCTACACCTTC
TRBJ1-4 | NA | TRBV5-6 | few | CASSLTGFNEKLFF | TGTGCCAGCAGCTTGACAGGGTTCAATGAAAAACTGTTTTTT
TRBJ2-1 | TRBD2 | TRBV5-5 | NA | CASSFSTSGSPSYNEQFF | TGTGCCAGCAGCTTCTCGACTAGCGGGAGTCCCTCCTACAATGAGCAGTTCTTC
TRBJ2-7 | TRBD1 | TRBV4-1 | NA | CASSQKQGFYEQYF | TGCGCCAGCAGCCAAAAACAGGGGTTTTACGAGCAGTACTTC
TRBJ2-3 | NA | TRBV5-4 | NA | CASRLFYSTDTQYF | TGTGCCAGCCGTCTGTTTTATAGCACAGATACGCAGTATTTT
TRBJ1-3 | TRBD1 | TRBV7-9 | NA | CASSSRTGADIGNTIYF | TGTGCCAGCAGCTCCAGGACAGGGGCGGACATCGGAAACACCATATATTTT
TRBJ2-5 | TRBD2 | TRBV6-1 | NA | CASSEGGTSGGARETQYF | TGTGCCAGCAGTGAAGGAGGGACTAGCGGGGGGGCCCGGGAGACCCAGTACTTC
TRBJ2-5 | TRBD1 | TRBV5-1 | NA | CASSLDGQGGSVQETQYF | TGCGCCAGCAGCTTGGATGGACAGGGGGGGTCTGTCCAAGAGACCCAGTACTTC